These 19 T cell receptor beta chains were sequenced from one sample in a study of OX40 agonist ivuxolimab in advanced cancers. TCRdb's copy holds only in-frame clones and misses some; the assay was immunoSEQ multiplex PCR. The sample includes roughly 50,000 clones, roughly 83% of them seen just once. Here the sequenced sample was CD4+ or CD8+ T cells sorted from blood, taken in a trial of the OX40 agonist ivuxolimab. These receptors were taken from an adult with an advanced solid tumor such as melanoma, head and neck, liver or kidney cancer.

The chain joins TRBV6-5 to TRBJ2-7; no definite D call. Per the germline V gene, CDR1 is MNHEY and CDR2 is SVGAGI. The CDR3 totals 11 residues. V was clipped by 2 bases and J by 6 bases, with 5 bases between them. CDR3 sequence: CASSYKLEQYV. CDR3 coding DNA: TGTGCCAGCAGTTACAAACTCGAGCAGTACGTC.

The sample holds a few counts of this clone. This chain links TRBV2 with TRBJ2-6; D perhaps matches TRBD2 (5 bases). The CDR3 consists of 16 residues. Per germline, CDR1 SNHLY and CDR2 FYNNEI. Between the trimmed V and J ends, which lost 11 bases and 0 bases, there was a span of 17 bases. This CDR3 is CASRRSPLSGANVLTF. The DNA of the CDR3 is TGTGCCTCCCGGAGGAGTCCCCTCTCTGGGGCCAACGTCCTGACTTTC. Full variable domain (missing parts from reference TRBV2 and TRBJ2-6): EPEVTQTPSHQVTQMGQEVILRCVPISNHLYFYWYRQILGQKVEFLVSFYNNEISEKSEIFDDQFSVERPDGSNFTLKIRSTKLEDSAMYFCASRRSPLSGANVLTFGAGSRLTVL.

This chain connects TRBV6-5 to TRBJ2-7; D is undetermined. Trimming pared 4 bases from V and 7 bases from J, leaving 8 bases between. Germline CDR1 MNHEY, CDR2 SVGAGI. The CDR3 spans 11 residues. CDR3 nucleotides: TGTGCCAGCAGTTGGACCGGGGAGCAGTACTTC. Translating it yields CASSWTGEQYF.

The CDR3 DNA sequence: TGTGCCAGCAGCTCCGGCAGGGGAGATAAAGACTATGGCTACACCTTC. This encodes CASSSGRGDKDYGYTF. V is TRBV7-2 and J is TRBJ1-2; D may be TRBD1 (6 bases). CDR1 and CDR2 (germline): SGHTA, FQGNSA. V was shortened by 4 bases and J by 3 bases, with 18 bases between the two germline ends. CDR3 length: 16 amino acids.

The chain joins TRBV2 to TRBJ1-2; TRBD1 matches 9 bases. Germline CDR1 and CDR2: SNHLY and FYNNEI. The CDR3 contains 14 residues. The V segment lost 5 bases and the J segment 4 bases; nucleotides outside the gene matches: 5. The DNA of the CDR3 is TGTGCCAGCAGTACACAGGGGGCCGTCTATGGCTACACCTTC. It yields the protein CASSTQGAVYGYTF.

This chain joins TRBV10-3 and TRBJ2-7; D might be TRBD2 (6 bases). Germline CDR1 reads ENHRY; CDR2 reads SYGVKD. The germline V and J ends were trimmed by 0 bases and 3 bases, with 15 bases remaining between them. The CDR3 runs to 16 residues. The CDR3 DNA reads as TGTGCCATCAGTGAGTCGAGCGGGCGTGGATACTACGAGCAGTACTTC. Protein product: CAISESSGRGYYEQYF.

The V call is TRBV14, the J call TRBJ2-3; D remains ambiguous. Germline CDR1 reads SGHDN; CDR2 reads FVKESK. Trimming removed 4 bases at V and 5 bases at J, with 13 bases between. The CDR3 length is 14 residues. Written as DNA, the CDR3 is TGTGCCAGCAGCCCGTCCGGGTTTAGAGATACGCAGTATTTT. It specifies CASSPSGFRDTQYF.

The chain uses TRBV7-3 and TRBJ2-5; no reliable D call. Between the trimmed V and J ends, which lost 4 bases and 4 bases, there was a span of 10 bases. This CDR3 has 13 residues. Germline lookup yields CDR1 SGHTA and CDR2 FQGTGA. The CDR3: CASSYGFGETQYF. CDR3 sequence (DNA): TGTGCCAGCAGCTACGGGTTTGGAGAGACCCAGTACTTC.

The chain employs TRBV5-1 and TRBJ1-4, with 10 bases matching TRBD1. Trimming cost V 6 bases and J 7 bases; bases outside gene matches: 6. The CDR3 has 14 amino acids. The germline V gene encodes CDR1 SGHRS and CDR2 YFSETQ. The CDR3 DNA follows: TGCGCCAGCAAATCGGACAGGGGGAGTGAAAAACTGTTTTTT. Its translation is CASKSDRGSEKLFF.

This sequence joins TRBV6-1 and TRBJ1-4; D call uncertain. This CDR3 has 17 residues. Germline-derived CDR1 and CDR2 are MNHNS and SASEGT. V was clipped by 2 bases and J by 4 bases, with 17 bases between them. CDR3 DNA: TGTGCCAGCAGTGAACTCTCTATTGCAGGCCGTAATGAAAAACTGTTTTTT. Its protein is CASSELSIAGRNEKLFF.

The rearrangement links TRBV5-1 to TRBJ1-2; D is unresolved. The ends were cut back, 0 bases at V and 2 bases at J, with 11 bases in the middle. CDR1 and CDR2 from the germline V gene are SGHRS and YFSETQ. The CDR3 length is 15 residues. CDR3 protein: CASSLALGGNYGYTF. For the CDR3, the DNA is TGCGCCAGCAGCTTGGCCCTGGGAGGAAACTATGGCTACACCTTC.

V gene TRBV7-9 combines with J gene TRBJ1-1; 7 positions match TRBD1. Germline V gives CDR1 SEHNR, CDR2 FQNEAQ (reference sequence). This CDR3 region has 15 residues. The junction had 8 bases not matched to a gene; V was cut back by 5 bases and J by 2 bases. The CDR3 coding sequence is TGTGCCAGCAGCGCGATGCGACAGGGAAACACTGAAGCTTTCTTT. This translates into CASSAMRQGNTEAFF.

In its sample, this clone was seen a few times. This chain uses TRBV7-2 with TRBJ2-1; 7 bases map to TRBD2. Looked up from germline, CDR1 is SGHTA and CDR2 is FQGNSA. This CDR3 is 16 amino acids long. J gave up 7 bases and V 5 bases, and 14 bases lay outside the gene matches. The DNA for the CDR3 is TGTGCCAGCAGCGCCCTACCCGTAACTAGCGCGAATGAGCAGTTCTTC. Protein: CASSALPVTSANEQFF. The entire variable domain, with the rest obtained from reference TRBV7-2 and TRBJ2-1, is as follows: GAGVSQSPSNKVTEKGKDVELRCDPISGHTALYWYRQSLGQGLEFLIYFQGNSAPDKSGLPSDRFSAERTGGSVSTLTIQRTQQEDSAVYLCASSALPVTSANEQFFGPGTRLTVL.

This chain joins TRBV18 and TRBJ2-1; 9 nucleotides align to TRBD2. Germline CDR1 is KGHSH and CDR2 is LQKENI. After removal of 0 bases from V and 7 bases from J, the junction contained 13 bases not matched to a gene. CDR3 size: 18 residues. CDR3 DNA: TGTGCCAGCTCACCACCTGGCGGTAGCGGGAGTTCGGCGAATGAGCAGTTCTTC. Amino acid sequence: CASSPPGGSGSSANEQFF. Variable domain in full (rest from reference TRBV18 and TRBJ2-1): NAGVMQNPRHLVRRRGQEARLRCSPMKGHSHVYWYRQLPEEGLKFMVYLQKENIIDESGMPKERFSAEFPKEGPSILRIQQVVRGDSAAYFCASSPPGGSGSSANEQFFGPGTRLTVL.

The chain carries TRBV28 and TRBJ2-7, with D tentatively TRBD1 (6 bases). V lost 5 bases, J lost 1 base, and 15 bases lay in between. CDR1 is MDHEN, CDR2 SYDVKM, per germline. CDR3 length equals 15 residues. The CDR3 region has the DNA TGTGCCAGCAGTCCCAGCTGGACAGAGTCCTACGAGCAGTACTTC. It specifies CASSPSWTESYEQYF.

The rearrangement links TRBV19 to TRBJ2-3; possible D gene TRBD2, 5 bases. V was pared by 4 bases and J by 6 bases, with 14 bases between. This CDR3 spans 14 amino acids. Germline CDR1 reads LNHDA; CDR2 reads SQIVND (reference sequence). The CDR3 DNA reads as TGTGCCAGTAGTACCAGGACGGGAATCGATACGCAGTATTTT. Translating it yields CASSTRTGIDTQYF.

The CDR3 DNA sequence: TGTGCCAGCAGTCACCCGGGACAGGGCCTCGACACTGAAGCTTTCTTT. It is translated as CASSHPGQGLDTEAFF. The rearrangement links TRBV2 to TRBJ1-1; TRBD1 matches at 9 bases. V lost 5 bases to trimming and J lost 3 bases; unmatched junction nucleotides: 10. Germline V gene sequence: CDR1 SNHLY, CDR2 FYNNEI. The CDR3 length is 16 residues.

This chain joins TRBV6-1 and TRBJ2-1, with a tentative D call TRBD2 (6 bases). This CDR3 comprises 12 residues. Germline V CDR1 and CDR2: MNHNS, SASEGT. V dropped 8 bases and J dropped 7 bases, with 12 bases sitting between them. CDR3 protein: CASASGVNEQFF. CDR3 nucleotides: TGTGCCAGCGCCTCGGGGGTAAATGAGCAGTTCTTC.

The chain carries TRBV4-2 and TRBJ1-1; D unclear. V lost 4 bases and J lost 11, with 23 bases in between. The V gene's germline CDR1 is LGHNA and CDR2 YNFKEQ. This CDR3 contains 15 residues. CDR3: CASSPLRVSVGSAFF. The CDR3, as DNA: TGTGCCAGCAGCCCACTGAGGGTTAGTGTTGGGTCGGCTTTCTTT.